The present T cell receptor beta chain was sequenced within a study of T cells in Graves' hyperthyroidism and ophthalmopathy. Study-wide results and caveats: The model anticipated ophthalmopathy a median around six months pre-onset. Expanded thyroid clonotypes (above 0.001) were mostly also found in blood.

CDR3 size: 12 residues. Germline V gives CDR1 ENHRY, CDR2 SYGVKD. The V end was cut by 7 bases, the J end by 3 bases, with 8 bases between. A patient was excluded if there was uncontrolled infection, other autoimmune disease, pregnancy or lactation. Thyroid ultrasound and orbital computed tomography, with clinical symptoms and serum thyroxine and TRAb, informed diagnoses. Amplified TCR beta CDR3 regions came from RNA transcripts. HTBI primers were used for first-round RT-PCR of the TCR CDR3. Each CDR3 protein is one row after TCRdb ran MiXCR on the multiplex PCR reads. The sample includes around 300,000 distinct CDR3 sequences, roughly a fifth seen only once; the top ten take approximately 37%. In regard to this clonotype: Its cognate antigen is unknown.

Sample: blood. The chain couples TRBV10-3 to TRBJ2-3; maybe TRBD1 (6 bases). This clonotype was obtained from a man in his fifties or sixties with Graves' ophthalmopathy. CDR3 sequence (DNA): TGTGCCATCAATCAGGGGACAGATACGCAGTATTTT. Encoded protein: CAINQGTDTQYF.